This T cell receptor (beta chain) stems from a study of vaccination and CD4 T cells after COVID-19. Study information: Convalescent donors totaled six males and four females, including two who were Hispanic.

V was trimmed by 1 base and J by 0 bases, leaving 4 bases between them. The CDR3 runs to 13 residues. Germline V gene lookup returns CDR1 SGDLS and CDR2 YYNGEE. This clonotype was detected only a few times. What it binds is unknown. The assay that was used to sequence DNA from cultured CD4+ T cells was the Oncomine TCR Beta short-read assay. TCRdb passed the PCR reads through MiXCR, listing each CDR3 protein once. The profile shows more than 9,000 distinct CDR3 sequences, about 60% of them singletons. Treatment: approximately nine-day PBMC culture with coronavirus spike peptide pools or control peptides (ViraFEST assay).

The J gene is TRBJ1-1, the V gene TRBV9; no clear D gene. This TCR derives from a human donor who had recovered from COVID-19. Sequencing was performed on CD4+ T cells from blood, cultured in vitro. The CDR3 reads CASSVSLNTEAFF. The CDR3 coding sequence is TGTGCCAGCAGCGTATCCCTGAACACTGAAGCTTTCTTT.